The 31 T cell receptor beta chains below come from one sample, sequenced in a study of cytomegalovirus exposure and HLA in healthy donors. With 60 Vbeta and 13 Jbeta primers, the PCR was carried out. The protocol was immunoSEQ multiplex PCR, while the TCRdb copy is restricted to in-frame clones and leaves out a portion. The table shows 150,000 to 200,000 clones, with about 83% occurring only once. Sequenced material: PBMCs. The receptors originated from a woman in her twenties or thirties in good health and CMV-seropositive.

The V call is TRBV18, the J call TRBJ2-7; D is unresolved. V dropped 0 bases and J dropped 2 bases, with 14 bases sitting between them. The CDR3 is 16 amino acids. Per germline, CDR1 KGHSH and CDR2 LQKENI. This CDR3 is CASSPPNRSYAYEQYF. In DNA, the CDR3 is TGTGCCAGCTCACCACCTAACCGGTCATACGCCTACGAGCAGTACTTC.

V and J are TRBV18 and TRBJ1-4; D call uncertain. This CDR3 contains 15 residues. With 6 bases removed from V and 4 bases from J, the gap between germline ends came to 15 bases. Germline V gene data show CDR1 as KGHSH and CDR2 as LQKENI. DNA for the CDR3: TGTGCCAGCTCCCTGTCTGAGGGAATTAATGAAAAACTGTTTTTT. This encodes CASSLSEGINEKLFF.

This chain links TRBV7-9 with TRBJ2-5, with TRBD2 identical over 11 bases. Judging by the DNA end, TRBJ2-7 fits better; the J call may be wrong. Germline loops: CDR1 SEHNR, CDR2 FQNEAQ (reference sequence). CDR3 length equals 15 residues. The CDR3 sequence is CASSPVAGGPYEQYF. The CDR3 nucleotides are TGTGCCAGCAGCCCGGTAGCGGGAGGGCCTTACGAGCAGTACTTC.

V and J are TRBV27 and TRBJ2-1; 7 positions match TRBD1. V lost 5 bases, J lost 6 bases, and 7 bases stayed unmatched. CDR1 is MNHEY and CDR2 is SMNVEV in the germline V gene (reference sequence). This CDR3 has 14 amino acids. The CDR3 spells CASSPWDRPNEQFF. In DNA form, the CDR3 reads TGTGCCAGCAGTCCATGGGACAGACCCAATGAGCAGTTCTTC.

The rearrangement uses TRBV6-1 and TRBJ1-2; the match to TRBD1 covers 7 bases. The germline CDR1 and CDR2 sequences are MNHNS and SASEGT. The ends lost 5 bases at V and 1 base at J; junction bases unmatched: 7. The CDR3 length is 15 residues. In nucleotides, the CDR3 is TGTGCCAGCAGTCCAAACAGGGGCTATAACTATGGCTACACCTTC. This gives the protein CASSPNRGYNYGYTF.

The J gene is TRBJ2-3, the V gene TRBV2; a possible D gene is TRBD2 (5 bases). CDR1 is SNHLY, CDR2 FYNNEI, per germline. This CDR3 comprises 13 residues. Trimming removed 7 bases at V and 1 base at J, with 9 bases between. CDR3 amino acids: CASKASRTDTQYF. The DNA of the CDR3 is TGTGCCAGCAAGGCTAGCCGCACAGATACGCAGTATTTT.

The chain's CDR3 is CASTYTGVVSDTQYF. The CDR3 DNA reads TGTGCCAGCACTTATACGGGGGTTGTCTCCGATACGCAGTATTTT. The chain has TRBV6-1 and TRBJ2-3; perhaps TRBD2 as D (6 bases). The V gene lost 7 bases and the J gene lost 6 bases, with 20 bases spanning the gap. The CDR3 is 15 residues long. In germline, CDR1 is MNHNS, CDR2 SASEGT.

The chain links TRBV19 to TRBJ2-3; TRBD1 matches at 9 bases. V trimming: 5 bases; J trimming: 7 bases; junction bases outside the gene matches: 7. This CDR3 contains 14 residues. Germline V gene lookup returns CDR1 LNHDA and CDR2 SQIVND (reference sequence). As DNA, the CDR3 is TGTGCCAGTAGTGCCTACGGGACAGGGTATACGCAGTATTTT. Its translation: CASSAYGTGYTQYF.

The rearrangement joins TRBV28 to TRBJ2-1, with a weak D call TRBD1 (5 bases). The CDR3 length is 10 residues. Germline-derived CDR1 and CDR2 are MDHEN and SYDVKM. V was shortened by 7 bases and J by 10 bases, with 8 bases between the two germline ends. As DNA, the CDR3 is TGTGCCAGCAAGAGGACAGAGCAGTTCTTC. Translated, it gives CASKRTEQFF.

V gene TRBV9 combines with J gene TRBJ2-7; weak D call: TRBD1 (7 bases). CDR3 size: 15 residues. Germline V lookup: CDR1 SGDLS, CDR2 YYNGEE. Between the trimmed V and J ends, which lost 4 bases and 0 bases, there was a span of 14 bases. The CDR3 loop reads CASSPWGDSSYEQYF. For the CDR3, the DNA is TGTGCCAGCAGCCCTTGGGGGGACAGCTCCTACGAGCAGTACTTC.

In its sample, this clone was seen once. CDR3 in amino acids: CATSRVRGSGSNEQFF. The CDR3 nucleotides read TGTGCCACCAGCAGAGTCCGGGGTAGCGGGAGTAATGAGCAGTTCTTC. The V call is TRBV15, the J call TRBJ2-1; 9 nucleotides agree with TRBD2. This CDR3 has 16 residues. The germline CDR1 and CDR2 sequences are LNHNV and YYDKDF (reference sequence). V lost 1 base, J lost 7 bases, and 8 bases stayed unmatched. Full variable domain (outside the CDR3, taken from reference TRBV15 and TRBJ2-1): DAMVIQNPRYQVTQFGKPVTLSCSQTLNHNVMYWYQQKSSQAPKLLFHYYDKDFNNEADTPDNFQSRRPNTSFCFLDIRSPGLGDTAMYLCATSRVRGSGSNEQFFGPGTRLTVL.

This rearrangement joins TRBV4-1 to TRBJ1-6; no firm D call. The V gene's germline CDR1 is MGHRA and CDR2 YSYEKL. This CDR3 is 15 amino acids long. Trimming removed 1 base at V and 9 bases at J, with 13 bases between. The CDR3 is CASSQVRPVGSPLHF. CDR3 sequence (DNA): TGCGCCAGCAGCCAAGTGAGGCCGGTCGGTTCACCCCTCCACTTT.

This clone appeared a few times. CDR3 in DNA: TGTGCCAGCAGCGTCGGGGGGGCCATTGGCTACACCTTC. Amino acids: CASSVGGAIGYTF. The chain carries TRBV7-9 and TRBJ1-2, with D maybe TRBD1 (6 bases). CDR1 and CDR2 (germline): SEHNR, FQNEAQ (reference sequence). This CDR3 comprises 13 residues. V was cut by 5 bases and J by 7 bases, with 14 bases left in between.

The chain employs TRBV28 and TRBJ2-1; TRBD2 matches 13 bases. The germline CDR1 and CDR2 sequences are MDHEN and SYDVKM. Germline trimming cut 4 bases from V and 5 bases from J; bases unmatched to any gene: 2. The CDR3 runs 15 residues. Written as DNA, the CDR3 is TGTGCCAGCAGTTCTGGACTAGCGGGAGACAATGAGCAGTTCTTC. Residues: CASSSGLAGDNEQFF.

This clone has a single count. The chain links TRBV18 to TRBJ2-3, with TRBD2 identical over 10 bases. V shed 6 bases and J 5 bases; nucleotides not matched to a gene: 11. The CDR3 contains 16 residues. In germline, CDR1 is KGHSH, CDR2 LQKENI. CDR3 protein: CASSETSGALGDTQYF. Written as DNA, the CDR3 is TGTGCCAGCTCGGAAACTAGCGGGGCCCTTGGAGATACGCAGTATTTT.

This chain uses TRBV2 with TRBJ2-7; perhaps TRBD1 as D (6 bases). The CDR3 runs 17 residues. Germline assignment: CDR1 SNHLY and CDR2 FYNNEI. Trimming left V 2 bases short and J 2 bases short, with 19 bases between. The CDR3 DNA reads TGTGCCAGCAGTGAAACCCTACAGGGAGTGGTACCCTACGAGCAGTACTTC. This sequence encodes CASSETLQGVVPYEQYF. Full variable domain (rest looked up from reference TRBV2 and TRBJ2-7): EPEVTQTPSHQVTQMGQEVILRCVPISNHLYFYWYRQILGQKVEFLVSFYNNEISEKSEIFDDQFSVERPDGSNFTLKIRSTKLEDSAMYFCASSETLQGVVPYEQYFGPGTRLTVT.

This clone was picked up a small number of times. The chain combines TRBV6-1 with TRBJ2-5; a weak D match, TRBD2 (6 bases). V was clipped by 6 bases and J by 1 base, with 12 bases between them. This CDR3 has 14 amino acids. Germline V gene data show CDR1 as MNHNS and CDR2 as SASEGT. CDR3 sequence (DNA): TGTGCCAGCAGACCACTAGCCGTCCAAGAGACCCAGTACTTC. It translates to CASRPLAVQETQYF.

The chain uses TRBV2 and TRBJ1-6; 8 bases align to TRBD1. Germline CDR1 and CDR2: SNHLY and FYNNEI. With 4 bases clipped from V and 11 bases from J, the junction kept 7 bases outside the gene matches. The CDR3 contains 14 residues. This CDR3 is CASSGAGGATPLHF. CDR3 bases: TGTGCCAGCAGTGGGGCAGGGGGCGCCACACCCCTCCACTTT.

J is TRBJ2-5 and V is TRBV4-3; tentatively, D is TRBD1 (5 bases). The CDR3 is made up of 13 amino acids. The V end was cut by 4 bases, the J end by 2 bases, with 8 bases between. From germline, CDR1 is LGHNA and CDR2 YSLEER. This CDR3 reads CASSPDSQETQYF. The CDR3, as DNA: TGCGCCAGCAGCCCAGACAGTCAAGAGACCCAGTACTTC.

The V and J genes are TRBV7-2 and TRBJ1-6; D possibly corresponds to TRBD1 (5 bases). CDR3 length: 14 residues. V lost 6 bases and J 10 bases, leaving 16 bases between the germline ends. Germline assignment: CDR1 SGHTA and CDR2 FQGNSA. Written as DNA, the CDR3 is TGTGCCAGCAGGGCTCGTGCCCAGGGCTCACCCCTCCACTTT. Residues: CASRARAQGSPLHF.

The chain uses TRBV4-2 and TRBJ2-7, with 8 positions matching TRBD2. After removal of 0 bases from V and 2 bases from J, the junction contained 12 bases not matched to a gene. The CDR3 is made up of 18 amino acids. Germline-derived CDR1 and CDR2 are LGHNA and YNFKEQ. For the CDR3, the DNA is TGTGCCAGCAGCCAAGATATGGCCGTAGCGGGAATGGCCTACGAGCAGTACTTC. Protein product: CASSQDMAVAGMAYEQYF.

This chain connects TRBV7-9 to TRBJ1-2; D possibly corresponds to TRBD1 (6 bases). V lost 5 bases and J lost 5, with 18 bases in between. Looked up from germline, CDR1 is SEHNR and CDR2 is FQNEAQ (reference sequence). The CDR3 covers 15 residues. CDR3 sequence reads: CASSASGTYQYGYTF. CDR3 DNA sequence: TGTGCCAGCAGCGCGAGCGGGACATATCAATATGGCTACACCTTC.

The chain uses TRBV10-3 and TRBJ1-1; a possible D gene is TRBD1 (5 bases). V lost 4 bases and J 1 base, leaving 7 bases between the germline ends. The CDR3 consists of 13 residues. Germline CDR1 ENHRY, CDR2 SYGVKD. CDR3 loop: CAISVTGNTEAFF. In DNA, the CDR3 is TGTGCCATCAGTGTTACAGGGAACACTGAAGCTTTCTTT.

The gene calls are TRBV9 and TRBJ1-2; no firm D call. Trimming stripped 5 bases from V and 4 bases from J, with 15 bases between. The V gene's germline CDR1 is SGDLS and CDR2 YYNGEE. The CDR3 is 14 residues long. CDR3 region: CASRREGIRYGYTF. CDR3 DNA sequence: TGTGCCAGCAGGCGGGAGGGAATACGCTATGGCTACACCTTC.

The rearrangement uses TRBV18 and TRBJ2-7; 7 bases fit TRBD2. The germline CDR1 and CDR2 sequences are KGHSH and LQKENI. CDR3 length: 12 amino acids. Trimming took 2 bases from V and 6 from J; bases not matched to a gene: 1. The CDR3 DNA reads as TGTGCCAGCTCACCAGCTAGCGGCGAGCAGTACTTC. This translates into CASSPASGEQYF.

The V gene is TRBV11-2, the J gene TRBJ1-1, with 7 bases aligning to TRBD1. Per germline, CDR1 SGHAT and CDR2 FQNNGV. Trimming at V came to 1 base and at J to 3 bases, leaving 8 bases not matched to a gene. This CDR3 is 16 amino acids long. In nucleotides, the CDR3 is TGTGCCAGCAGCTTAGTGGGTGGGACAGCGGACACTGAAGCTTTCTTT. Translation: CASSLVGGTADTEAFF.

V is TRBV7-9 and J is TRBJ1-1; D is unresolved. The germline V gene has CDR1 SEHNR and CDR2 FQNEAQ (reference sequence). The V and J ends lost 5 bases and 3 bases respectively, with 13 bases between them. The length of the CDR3 is 14 residues. The CDR3 DNA reads TGTGCCAGCAGCCGGGGATGGGCAGACACTGAAGCTTTCTTT. Its translation: CASSRGWADTEAFF.

The V gene is TRBV5-1, the J gene TRBJ1-1, with D tentatively TRBD1 (6 bases). The germline V gene encodes CDR1 SGHRS and CDR2 YFSETQ. The CDR3 is 14 amino acids. Trimming cost V 3 bases and J 3 bases, with 12 bases left between them. Here the CDR3 reads CASSSQGWDTEAFF. CDR3 coding DNA: TGCGCCAGCAGCTCACAGGGTTGGGACACTGAAGCTTTCTTT.

CDR3 region: CASSFSGNNEQFF. In DNA form, the CDR3 reads TGTGCCAGCAGCTTCAGCGGGAACAATGAGCAGTTCTTC. The V and J genes are TRBV5-4 and TRBJ2-1; TRBD2 aligns across 7 bases. The J segment lost 5 bases and the V segment lost 2 bases, leaving 1 base of the junction unmatched. The CDR3 length is 13 residues. CDR1 SGHNT and CDR2 YYREEE come from the germline V gene (reference sequence).

J is TRBJ2-3 and V is TRBV19, with D tentatively TRBD1 (5 bases). V lost 2 bases and J lost 2, with 8 bases in between. The V gene's germline CDR1 is LNHDA and CDR2 SQIVND (reference sequence). The length of the CDR3 is 14 residues. CDR3 in DNA: TGTGCCAGTAGTATAAAAGGGGACACAGATACGCAGTATTTT. This translates into CASSIKGDTDTQYF.

This clone was counted a few times. The DNA of the CDR3 is TGTGCCAGCAGCTTAGTTGTGGCAGATGAAGCTTTCTTT. Translating it yields CASSLVVADEAFF. This chain joins TRBV7-9 and TRBJ1-1; D uncertain. This CDR3 contains 13 residues. Germline assignment: CDR1 SEHNR and CDR2 FQNEAQ (reference sequence). The V gene lost 1 base and the J gene lost 7 bases, with 10 bases spanning the gap.